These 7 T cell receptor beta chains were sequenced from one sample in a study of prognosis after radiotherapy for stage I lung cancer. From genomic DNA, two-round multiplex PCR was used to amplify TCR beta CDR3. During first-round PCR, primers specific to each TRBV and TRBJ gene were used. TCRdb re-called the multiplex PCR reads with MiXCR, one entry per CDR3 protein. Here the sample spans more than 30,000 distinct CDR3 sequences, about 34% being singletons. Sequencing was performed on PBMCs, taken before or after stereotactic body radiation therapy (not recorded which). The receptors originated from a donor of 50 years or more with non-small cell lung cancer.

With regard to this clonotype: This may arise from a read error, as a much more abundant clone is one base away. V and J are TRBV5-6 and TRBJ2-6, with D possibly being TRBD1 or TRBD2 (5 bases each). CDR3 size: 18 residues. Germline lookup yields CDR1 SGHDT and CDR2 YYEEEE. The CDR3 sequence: CASSLPQGKASGAKVLTF. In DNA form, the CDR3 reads TGTGCCAGCAGCTTGCCCCAGGGAAAGGCCTCCGGGGCCAAAGTCCTGACTTTC.

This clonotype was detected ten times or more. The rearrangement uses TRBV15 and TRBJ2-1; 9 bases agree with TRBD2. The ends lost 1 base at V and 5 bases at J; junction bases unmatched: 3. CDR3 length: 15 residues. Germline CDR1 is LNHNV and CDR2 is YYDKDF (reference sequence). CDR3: CATSRGREGHNEQFF. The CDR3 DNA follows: TGTGCCACCAGCAGAGGGCGGGAGGGCCACAATGAGCAGTTCTTC. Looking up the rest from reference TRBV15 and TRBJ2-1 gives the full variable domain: DAMVIQNPRYQVTQFGKPVTLSCSQTLNHNVMYWYQQKSSQAPKLLFHYYDKDFNNEADTPDNFQSRRPNTSFCFLDIRSPGLGDTAMYLCATSRGREGHNEQFFGPGTRLTVL.

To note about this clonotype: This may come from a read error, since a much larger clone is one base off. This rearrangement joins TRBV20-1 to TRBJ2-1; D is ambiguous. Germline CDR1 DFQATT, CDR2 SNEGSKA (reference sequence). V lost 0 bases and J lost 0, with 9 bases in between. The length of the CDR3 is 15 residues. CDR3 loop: CSAREVSSSYNEQFF. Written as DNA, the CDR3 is TGCAGTGCTAGAGAGGTCTCCAGCTCCTACAATGAGCAGTTCTTC.

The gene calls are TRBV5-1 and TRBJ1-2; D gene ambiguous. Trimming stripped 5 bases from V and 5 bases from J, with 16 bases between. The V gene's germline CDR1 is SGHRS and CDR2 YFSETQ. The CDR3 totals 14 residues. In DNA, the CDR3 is TGCGCCAGCAGTACGGACGGTCTGTGGTATGGCTACACCTTC. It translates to CASSTDGLWYGYTF.

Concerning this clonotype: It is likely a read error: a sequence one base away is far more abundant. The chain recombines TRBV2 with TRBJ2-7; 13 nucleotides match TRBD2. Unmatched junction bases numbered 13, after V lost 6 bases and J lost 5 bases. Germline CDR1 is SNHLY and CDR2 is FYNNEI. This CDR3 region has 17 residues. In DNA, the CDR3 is TGTGCCAGCAGCCACGAGAGTCGGACTAGCGGGAGAGACGAGCAGTACTTC. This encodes CASSHESRTSGRDEQYF.

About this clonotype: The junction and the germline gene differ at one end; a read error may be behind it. CDR3 loop: CDTSDETGGFYNEQFF. CDR3 DNA sequence: TGTGACACCAGTGACGAGACAGGGGGCTTCTACAATGAGCAGTTCTTC. V usage is TRBV24-1 and J usage is TRBJ2-1; 10 bases are shared with TRBD1. This CDR3 has 16 amino acids. In germline, CDR1 is KGHDR, CDR2 SFDVKD.

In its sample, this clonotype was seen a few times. This chain's CDR3 is CASSLEGSGLYEQYF. CDR3 bases: TGCGCCAGCAGCTTGGAGGGTAGCGGCCTCTACGAGCAGTACTTC. V usage is TRBV5-1 and J usage is TRBJ2-7, with D perhaps matching TRBD2 (6 bases). The CDR3 spans 15 residues. CDR1 is SGHRS and CDR2 is YFSETQ in the germline V gene. V lost 0 bases and J 3 bases, leaving 13 bases between the germline ends.